Listed below are T cell receptor beta chains from one sample, sequenced in a study of blood T cell repertoires in COVID-19. The assay was immunoSEQ multiplex PCR, and TCRdb's table has in-frame clones only and misses some. The sample consists of approximately 30,000 clones, around 73% of them appearing once. The sample taken for sequencing was peripheral blood. The source is a woman aged 55-69 years with acute or convalescent COVID-19. Both conserved end residues are part of each CDR3. The D gene is left open where the match is weak.

v_gene	d_gene	len	j_gene	CDR3aa
TRBV10-1	TRBD2	16	TRBJ2-1	CASSESLAGGYNEQFF
TRBV6-5	.	14	TRBJ1-5	CASSYQGQGQPQHF
TRBV5-8	.	13	TRBJ2-1	CASSLAGYLEQFF
TRBV9	TRBD2	16	TRBJ2-3	CASSVGTSGATDTQYF
TRBV10-1	TRBD1	15	TRBJ2-2	CASSPGQGGSGELFF
TRBV6-1	.	12	TRBJ1-2	CASSELFYGYTF
TRBV7-9	.	13	TRBJ1-6	CASSLGQFSPLHF
TRBV7-2	.	13	TRBJ2-3	CASSPPGPDTQYF
TRBV3-1/TRBV3-2	.	13	TRBJ2-5	CASSQGGEETQYF
TRBV18	TRBD2	11	TRBJ2-7	CASGGVGEQYF
TRBV7-2	.	15	TRBJ2-5	CASSRGGGNQETQYF
TRBV6-6	.	15	TRBJ1-1	CASSYPGNMNTEAFF
TRBV9	TRBD1	16	TRBJ2-2	CASSPKVDRVTGELFF
TRBV19	TRBD1	14	TRBJ2-7	CASRGTGFAYEQYF
TRBV19	TRBD1	14	TRBJ1-2	CASSHRGSNYGYTF
TRBV6-5	.	15	TRBJ1-5	CASSPSEGSNQPQHF
TRBV6-2/TRBV6-3	.	14	TRBJ1-5	CASSWGQGYQPQHF
TRBV27	TRBD1	15	TRBJ2-7	CASSPLGTGGHEQYF
TRBV18	TRBD1	15	TRBJ2-4	CASSLTGAIKNIQYF
TRBV10-3	.	13	TRBJ2-5	CAISGSQQETQYF
TRBV6-5	TRBD1	13	TRBJ2-7	CASSLGQGREQYF
TRBV2	.	15	TRBJ1-2	CARGDRQEKPYGYTF
TRBV4-1	.	18	TRBJ1-5	CASSPMSQGHPNNQPQHF
TRBV4-2	.	17	TRBJ2-2	CASSQDSEGVNTGELFF
TRBV5-1	.	14	TRBJ1-2	CASSSFQGGEGYTF
TRBV30	TRBD1	14	TRBJ2-7	CAWRPTGFSYEQYF
TRBV19	.	13	TRBJ1-3	CASNENGGNTIYF
TRBV4-1	.	17	TRBJ2-3	CASSQDRRGLLTDTQYF
TRBV6-6	.	14	TRBJ1-4	CASSPDSFNEKLFF
TRBV29-1	.	14	TRBJ1-3	CSVVYVDSGNTIYF
TRBV5-1	.	12	TRBJ1-1	CASSYGNTEAFF
TRBV6-5	TRBD1	16	TRBJ1-1	CASSLTRGTPGTEAFF
TRBV16	TRBD1	14	TRBJ1-1	CASSQSRGQSEAFF
TRBV6-5	TRBD1	15	TRBJ2-2	CASSRTGAGDGELFF
TRBV9	TRBD1	14	TRBJ2-7	CASSVGDSSYEQYF
TRBV30	.	17	TRBJ2-3	CAWGAGRVKSGTDTQYF
TRBV19	TRBD1	14	TRBJ2-7	CASSRRQGTYEQYF
TRBV3-1/TRBV3-2	TRBD2	13	TRBJ2-7	CASSQTAREGQYF
TRBV5-1	.	16	TRBJ1-1	CASSLPGLAGDTEAFF
TRBV5-1	.	15	TRBJ2-2	CASSLGQVNTGELFF
TRBV7-8	.	14	TRBJ1-1	CASTRRDLNTEAFF
TRBV9	.	16	TRBJ1-1	CASSVEVGRYGTEAFF
TRBV7-9	TRBD2	15	TRBJ2-7	CASSLSGGGLDEQYF
TRBV28	TRBD1	19	TRBJ1-1	CASPDRGRTPGAMNTEAFF
TRBV19	TRBD1	11	TRBJ1-1	CASSSTGEAFF
TRBV9	TRBD1	20	TRBJ1-1	CASSVEAGGGTGGGNTEAFF
TRBV18	.	15	TRBJ2-3	CASSAWAPSTDTQYF
TRBV27	.	10	TRBJ1-1	CASSRQWALF
TRBV6-5	.	15	TRBJ2-5	CASSYSVGVQETQYF
TRBV6-5	TRBD1	15	TRBJ2-1	CASSPGQGNYNEQFF
TRBV7-3	.	14	TRBJ1-6	CASSLGEINSPLHF
TRBV14	.	14	TRBJ1-2	CASTPAGQRGGYTF